These 7 T cell receptor beta chains came from one sample sequenced in a study of shared clonotypes between healthy human individuals. Generated by immunoSEQ multiplex PCR, the TCRdb table keeps only in-frame clones and is missing some. In the table there are about 460,000 clones, roughly 80% of which are singletons. The sequenced sample was PBMCs. The receptors derive from a woman between 40 and 55 years old in good health. Some clones in this sample may be carry-over from other donors' samples.

The chain is built from TRBV11-3 and TRBJ1-4, with D unclear. This CDR3 has 12 amino acids. V shed 5 bases and J shed 12 bases, with 13 bases lying between them. The germline V gene encodes CDR1 SGHNT and CDR2 YENEEA. In DNA, the CDR3 is TGTGCCAGCAGCCTAGTTTACGAAGAACTGTTTTTT. This encodes CASSLVYEELFF. The whole variable domain, remainder taken from reference TRBV11-3 and TRBJ1-4, is EAGVVQSPRYKIIEKKQPVAFWCNPISGHNTLYWYLQNLGQGPELLIRYENEEAVDDSQLPKDRFSAERLKGVDSTLKIQPAELGDSAVYLCASSLVYEELFFGSGTQLSVL.

J is TRBJ1-2 and V is TRBV5-4; 12 bases agree with TRBD1. Germline values: CDR1 SGHNT, CDR2 YYREEE (reference sequence). The V and J ends lost 4 bases and 1 base, in that order; junction bases with no gene match: 2. CDR3 length: 15 amino acids. The chain's CDR3 is CASSGTGGRNYGYTF. The CDR3 bases are TGTGCCAGCAGCGGGACAGGGGGCCGTAACTATGGCTACACCTTC.

The chain links TRBV9 to TRBJ2-3; a weak D match, TRBD1 (5 bases). This CDR3 comprises 14 residues. Germline V gives CDR1 SGDLS, CDR2 YYNGEE. The V end lost 4 bases, the J end lost 3 bases, and 12 bases lay between the germline ends. CDR3 sequence: CASSRGRATDTQYF. In nucleotides, the CDR3 is TGTGCCAGCAGCAGAGGCAGGGCAACAGATACGCAGTATTTT.

This clone has ten or more counts. The sample holds other DNA sequences that translate to the same CDR3. The chain couples TRBV21-1 to TRBJ1-1. TRBV21-1 corresponds to a pseudogene. The CDR3 extends over 13 amino acids. CDR3 DNA: TGTGCCAGCAGCAAAGTAATCAGGGAGGAGGCTTTCTTT. Translation: CASSKVIREEAFF.

This clone was counted a few times. This chain joins TRBV27 and TRBJ2-1; TRBD2 might be the D (6 bases). Germline CDR1 reads MNHEY; CDR2 reads SMNVEV (reference sequence). V lost 3 bases and J lost 2, with 8 bases in between. The length of the CDR3 is 14 residues. For the CDR3, the DNA is TGTGCCAGCAGTTTTGGAGGGGCCTACAATGAGCAGTTCTTC. It specifies CASSFGGAYNEQFF.

This clone was counted many times. The gene calls are TRBV19 and TRBJ2-5, with TRBD2 matching over 9 bases. Germline trimming cut 2 bases from V and 4 bases from J; bases unmatched to any gene: 2. The CDR3 sequence is 14 residues long. Germline CDR1 reads LNHDA; CDR2 reads SQIVND (reference sequence). As DNA, the CDR3 is TGTGCCAGTAGTATACTAGCGGGAAGAGAGACCCAGTACTTC. This gives the protein CASSILAGRETQYF.

In this sample, this clone turned up once. A far more abundant clone sits one base away, making this likely a read error. The chain carries TRBV29-1 and TRBJ1-2, with 9 bases aligning to TRBD1. The CDR3 has 14 residues. CDR1 and CDR2 (germline): SQVTM, ANQGSEA. The CDR3 bases are TGCAGAGTTGGGACAGGGCTCACTTCGGGTGGCTACACCTTC. This gives the protein CRVGTGLTSGGYTF.